This T cell receptor (beta chain) originates from a study of cytomegalovirus exposure and HLA in healthy donors. Study-wide results and limits: Reported results showed that the classifier diagnosed cytomegalovirus status with high specificity and sensitivity.

This CDR3 comprises 14 residues. V dropped 3 bases and J dropped 8 bases, with 16 bases sitting between them. Germline V gene lookup returns CDR1 MGHRA and CDR2 YSYEKL. Concerning this clone: Its target is unknown.

This PCR relied on a set of 60 Vbeta primers and 13 Jbeta primers. This table comes from immunoSEQ multiplex PCR, and its TCRdb copy is limited to in-frame clones, with some not included. The repertoire consists of around 130,000 clones, with around three quarters occurring once and the leading ten covering about 6%. The sequenced material came from PBMCs. The chain couples TRBV4-1 to TRBJ1-1; possible D gene TRBD1, 5 bases. The sequence derives from a man younger than 35 in good health and CMV-seropositive. The CDR3 DNA reads as TGCGCCAGCAGCCATATTATGGACACAGAGGAAGCTTTCTTT. Translating gives CASSHIMDTEEAFF.